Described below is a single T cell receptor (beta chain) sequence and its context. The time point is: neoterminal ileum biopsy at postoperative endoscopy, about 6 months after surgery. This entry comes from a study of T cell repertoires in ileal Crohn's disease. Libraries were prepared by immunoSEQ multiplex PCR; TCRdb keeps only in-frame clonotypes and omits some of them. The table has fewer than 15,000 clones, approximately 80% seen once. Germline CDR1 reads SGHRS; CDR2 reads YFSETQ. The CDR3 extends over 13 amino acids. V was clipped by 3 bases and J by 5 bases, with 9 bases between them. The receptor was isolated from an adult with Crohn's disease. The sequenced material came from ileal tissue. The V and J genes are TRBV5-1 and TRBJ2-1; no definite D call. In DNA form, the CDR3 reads TGCGCCAGCAGCTGGAGTCGGGACAATGAGCAGTTCTTC. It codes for CASSWSRDNEQFF.